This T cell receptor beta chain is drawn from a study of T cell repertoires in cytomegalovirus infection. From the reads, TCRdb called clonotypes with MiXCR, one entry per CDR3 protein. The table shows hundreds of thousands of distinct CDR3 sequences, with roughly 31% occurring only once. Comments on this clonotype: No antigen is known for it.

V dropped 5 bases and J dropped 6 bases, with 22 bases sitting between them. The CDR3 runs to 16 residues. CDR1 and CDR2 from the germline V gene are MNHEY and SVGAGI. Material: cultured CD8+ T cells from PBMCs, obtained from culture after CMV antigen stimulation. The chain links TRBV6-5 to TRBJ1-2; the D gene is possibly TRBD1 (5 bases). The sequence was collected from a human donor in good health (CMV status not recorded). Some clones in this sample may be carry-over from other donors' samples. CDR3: CASSPHLGPSLDGYTF. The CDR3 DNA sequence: TGTGCCAGCAGTCCCCATTTGGGACCCTCTTTAGATGGCTACACCTTC.